The 10 T cell receptor beta chains below were found in one sample sequenced in a study of blood T cell repertoires in COVID-19. Produced via immunoSEQ multiplex PCR; TCRdb's table is partial and in-frame only. The table shows about 53,000 clones, with 86% occurring only once. The sample taken for sequencing was peripheral blood. These receptors originate from an elderly man with acute or convalescent COVID-19.

The chain combines TRBV10-1 with TRBJ2-5; maybe TRBD1 (5 bases). The CDR3 is 13 residues long. V shed 2 bases and J shed 2 bases, with 6 bases lying between them. CDR1 WNHNN and CDR2 SYGVQD come from the germline V gene (reference sequence). In nucleotides, the CDR3 is TGCGCCAGCAGTGAGAACAGGCAAGAGACCCAGTACTTC. Translated, it gives CASSENRQETQYF.

This rearrangement joins TRBV5-1 to TRBJ2-1; D might be TRBD2 (5 bases). V lost 0 bases and J 5 bases, leaving 9 bases between the germline ends. This CDR3 is built from 14 residues. Germline V gene sequence: CDR1 SGHRS, CDR2 YFSETQ. DNA for the CDR3: TGCGCCAGCAGCTTGGCGGTCGGGGACAATGAGCAGTTCTTC. It codes for CASSLAVGDNEQFF.

The chain employs TRBV5-1 and TRBJ1-4; 7 nucleotides agree with TRBD1. Germline trimming cut 4 bases from V and 3 bases from J; bases unmatched to any gene: 3. The germline V gene has CDR1 SGHRS and CDR2 YFSETQ. The CDR3 length is 14 residues. The CDR3 DNA is TGCGCCAGCAGCCCGCAGGGGGCTAATGAAAAACTGTTTTTT. Translation gives CASSPQGANEKLFF.

The chain is built from TRBV9 and TRBJ2-4; no firm D call. The CDR3 is 15 amino acids. Trimming cost V 4 bases and J 7 bases, with 18 bases left between them. In germline, CDR1 is SGDLS, CDR2 YYNGEE. The CDR3 DNA is TGTGCCAGCAGCCCAAACCGACTCGATGGGAACATTCAGTACTTC. This encodes CASSPNRLDGNIQYF.

This rearrangement joins TRBV6-5 to TRBJ2-3; 7 bases are shared with TRBD1. With 6 bases clipped from V and 5 bases from J, the junction kept 8 bases outside the gene matches. Germline V lookup: CDR1 MNHEY, CDR2 SVGAGI. This CDR3 contains 14 residues. The CDR3 nucleotides read TGTGCCAGCAGGAAGCGAGGGGGCGGAGATACGCAGTATTTT. Translated: CASRKRGGGDTQYF.

The chain links TRBV4-1 to TRBJ2-1; D gene unclear. Germline CDR1 and CDR2: MGHRA and YSYEKL. V lost 0 bases and J lost 4, with 7 bases in between. This CDR3 region has 14 residues. Here the CDR3 DNA reads TGCGCCAGCAGCCAAGATCGCACATACAATGAGCAGTTCTTC. Its translation is CASSQDRTYNEQFF.

Comment on this clone: The junction and the germline gene differ at one end; a read error may be behind it. This chain joins TRBV27 and TRBJ2-7; perhaps TRBD1 as D (5 bases). This CDR3 spans 14 amino acids. Germline lookup yields CDR1 MNHEY and CDR2 SMNVEV (reference sequence). CDR3 region: CASSSIVGRAQQYF. Here the CDR3 DNA reads TGTGCCAGCAGTTCTATCGTCGGCAGGGCACAGCAATACTTC.

The CDR3 DNA follows: TGTGCCAGCAGCTTGGACCCGGGGGGCCGATCAGATACGCAGTATTTT. Translating it yields CASSLDPGGRSDTQYF. The chain couples TRBV5-4 to TRBJ2-3; D might be TRBD2 (7 bases). Germline CDR1 and CDR2: SGHNT and YYREEE (reference sequence). This CDR3 contains 16 residues. Trimming removed 0 bases from V and 4 bases from J, with 15 bases in between.

DNA of the CDR3: TGCGCCAGCAGCTTGGCCTACAGGGGAAACGAGCAGTACTTC. This encodes CASSLAYRGNEQYF. V is TRBV5-1 and J is TRBJ2-7; TRBD1 aligns across 7 bases. Germline V gene lookup returns CDR1 SGHRS and CDR2 YFSETQ. The J segment lost 5 bases and the V segment lost 0 bases, leaving 5 bases of the junction unmatched. This CDR3 contains 14 residues.

V is TRBV13 and J is TRBJ2-2; TRBD1 is a possible D gene (6 bases). Trimming pared 5 bases from V and 1 base from J, leaving 14 bases between. Germline CDR1 and CDR2: PRHDT and FYEKMQ (reference sequence). This CDR3 spans 16 amino acids. This chain's CDR3 is CASSLRAGVNTGELFF. CDR3 bases: TGTGCCAGCAGCCTCCGGGCAGGGGTGAACACCGGGGAGCTGTTTTTT.